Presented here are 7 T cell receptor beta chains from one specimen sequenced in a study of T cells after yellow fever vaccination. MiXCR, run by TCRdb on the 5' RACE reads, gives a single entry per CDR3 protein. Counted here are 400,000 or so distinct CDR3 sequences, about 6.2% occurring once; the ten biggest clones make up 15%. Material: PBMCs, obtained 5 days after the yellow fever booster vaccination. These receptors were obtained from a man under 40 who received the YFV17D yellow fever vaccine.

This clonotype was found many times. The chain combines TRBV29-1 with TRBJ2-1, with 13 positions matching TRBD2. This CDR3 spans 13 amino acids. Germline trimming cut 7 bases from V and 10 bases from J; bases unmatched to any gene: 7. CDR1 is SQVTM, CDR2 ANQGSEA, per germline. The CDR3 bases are TGCAGCGCCGGGACTAGCGGGGCGCGGGAGCAGTTCTTC. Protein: CSAGTSGAREQFF.

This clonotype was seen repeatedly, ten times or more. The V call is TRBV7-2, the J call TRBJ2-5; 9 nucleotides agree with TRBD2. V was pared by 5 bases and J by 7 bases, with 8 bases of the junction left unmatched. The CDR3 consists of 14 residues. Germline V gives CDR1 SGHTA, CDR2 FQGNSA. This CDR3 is CASSRSGSGGTQYF. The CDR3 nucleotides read TGTGCCAGCAGCCGTAGCGGGAGTGGAGGGACCCAGTACTTC.

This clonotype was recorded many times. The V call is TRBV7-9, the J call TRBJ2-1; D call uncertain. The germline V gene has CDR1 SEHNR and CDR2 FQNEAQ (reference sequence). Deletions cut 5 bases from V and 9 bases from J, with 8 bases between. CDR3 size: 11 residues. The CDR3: CASSERREQFF. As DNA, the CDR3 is TGTGCCAGCAGCGAGAGACGTGAGCAGTTCTTC.

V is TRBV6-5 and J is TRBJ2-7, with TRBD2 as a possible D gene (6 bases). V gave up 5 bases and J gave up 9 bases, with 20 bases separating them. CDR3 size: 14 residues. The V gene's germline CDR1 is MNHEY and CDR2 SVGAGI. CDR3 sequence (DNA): TGTGCCAGCAGTCGGGCAGGGACTGACCATGGGCAGTACTTC. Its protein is CASSRAGTDHGQYF.

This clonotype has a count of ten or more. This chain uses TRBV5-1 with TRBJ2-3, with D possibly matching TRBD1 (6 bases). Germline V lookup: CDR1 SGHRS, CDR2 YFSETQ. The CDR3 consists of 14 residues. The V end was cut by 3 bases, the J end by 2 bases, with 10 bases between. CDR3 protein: CASSSGQTTDTQYF. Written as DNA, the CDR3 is TGCGCCAGCAGCTCGGGACAAACCACAGATACGCAGTATTTT.

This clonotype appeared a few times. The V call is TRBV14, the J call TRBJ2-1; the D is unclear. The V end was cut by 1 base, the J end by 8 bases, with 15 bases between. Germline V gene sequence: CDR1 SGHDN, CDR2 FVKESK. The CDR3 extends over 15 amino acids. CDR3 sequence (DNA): TGTGCCAGCAGCCAAGGTCCCTTGGAGTTGGATGAGCAGTTCTTC. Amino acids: CASSQGPLELDEQFF.

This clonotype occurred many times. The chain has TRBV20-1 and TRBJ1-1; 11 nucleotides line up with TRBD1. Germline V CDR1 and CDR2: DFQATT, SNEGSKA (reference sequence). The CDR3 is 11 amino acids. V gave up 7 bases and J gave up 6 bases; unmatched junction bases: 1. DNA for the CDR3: TGCAGTGTGGGACAGGGGGCTGAAGCTTTCTTT. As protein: CSVGQGAEAFF.